The rows below give T cell receptor beta chains drawn from one sample of a study of OX40 agonist ivuxolimab in advanced cancers. Clones were read by immunoSEQ multiplex PCR, and TCRdb kept only the in-frame ones, dropping some. The sample lists approximately 86,000 clones, roughly 88% occurring once. The source was CD4+ or CD8+ T cells sorted from blood, collected in a trial of the OX40 agonist ivuxolimab. The origin of the receptors is an adult with an advanced solid tumor such as melanoma, head and neck, liver or kidney cancer. Each CDR3 is given with its conserved first and last residue. The D gene is left open where the match is weak. Only some rows state a clone size, as once, few, many or a class for expanded clones.

abundance,j_gene,v_gene,len,d_gene,CDR3nt,CDR3aa
NA,TRBJ2-5,TRBV2,12,NA,TGTGCCAGCAGGCGGTCTTCCGAGACCCAGTACTTC,CASRRSSETQYF
NA,TRBJ2-2,TRBV9,16,TRBD2,TGTGCCAGCAGCCAAACTAGCGGGAGTAACACCGGGGAGCTGTTTTTT,CASSQTSGSNTGELFF
NA,TRBJ1-1,TRBV18,15,NA,TGTGCCAGCTCACTTGGACAGACCCCGAACACTGAAGCTTTCTTT,CASSLGQTPNTEAFF
once,TRBJ2-7,TRBV1,18,NA,TGCACCAGCAGCCAAGACCTCCGATGGCGGGAGGGCCGCTACGAGCAGTACTTC,CTSSQDLRWREGRYEQYF
few,TRBJ2-7,TRBV29-1,15,TRBD1,TGCAGCGCCCGGAGAGCTGACAGGGGGACCTACGAGCAGTACTTC,CSARRADRGTYEQYF
NA,TRBJ1-5,TRBV7-2,15,TRBD1,TGTGCCAGCAGCTTGAGTACAGGGGGCTTTCAGCCCCAGCATTTT,CASSLSTGGFQPQHF
NA,TRBJ1-1,TRBV4-1,17,TRBD1,TGCGCCAGCAGCCAAGGGATCGTCGGGACAGAGAACACTGAAGCTTTCTTT,CASSQGIVGTENTEAFF
NA,TRBJ2-7,TRBV5-1,15,NA,TGCGCCAGCAGCTTTGGGCGGGATCATACCTACGAGCAGTACTTC,CASSFGRDHTYEQYF
few,TRBJ1-5,TRBV27,14,NA,TGTGCCAGCAGTATTACGACAGGAAGGCAGCCCCAGCATTTT,CASSITTGRQPQHF
few,TRBJ2-5,TRBV5-6,18,TRBD1,TGTGCCAGCAGCCCGACAGGGGATATTCTAAATATCGTGGAGACCCAGTACTTC,CASSPTGDILNIVETQYF
NA,TRBJ1-4,TRBV2,14,NA,TGTGCCAGCAAAATCTCTTCAACTAATGAAAAACTGTTTTTT,CASKISSTNEKLFF
NA,TRBJ2-3,TRBV6-5,15,TRBD2,TGTGCCAGCAGTTTTAGCGGGAGGGCAACAGATACGCAGTATTTT,CASSFSGRATDTQYF
NA,TRBJ2-3,TRBV5-6,18,NA,TGTGCCAGCAGCTTTGGTTTGGGGGAGGGGGTCGGCACAGATACGCAGTATTTT,CASSFGLGEGVGTDTQYF
NA,TRBJ2-3,TRBV7-2,16,TRBD2,TGTGCCAGCAGCTTCGAAGGCGGGAGTCGGCTGGATACGCAGTATTTT,CASSFEGGSRLDTQYF
NA,TRBJ2-1,TRBV5-1,14,TRBD1,TGCGCCACCGGGACAGGGGGCTCCTACAATGAGCAGTTCTTC,CATGTGGSYNEQFF
NA,TRBJ2-1,TRBV5-1,13,TRBD2,TGCGCCAGCAGCTTGCCTAGCGGCAATGAGCAGTTCTTC,CASSLPSGNEQFF
few,TRBJ2-5,TRBV9,13,NA,TGTGCCAGCAGCCTAGCTGGGGTTGAGACCCAGTACTTC,CASSLAGVETQYF
NA,TRBJ2-5,TRBV11-2,14,NA,TGTGCCAGCAGCTTATACGGGGGCGGAGAGACCCAGTACTTC,CASSLYGGGETQYF
NA,TRBJ1-4,TRBV28,11,NA,TGTGCCAGCATGGGGAATGAAAAACTGTTTTTT,CASMGNEKLFF
NA,TRBJ2-3,TRBV2,14,TRBD1,TGTGCCAGCAGTGGGGACAGGGGGGCAGATACGCAGTATTTT,CASSGDRGADTQYF
NA,TRBJ2-3,TRBV19,14,NA,TGTGCCAGTAGTATTCCGGGAGCTTCGGATACGCAGTATTTT,CASSIPGASDTQYF
NA,TRBJ2-5,TRBV18,13,NA,TGTGCCAGCTCACCGGGGGCGCGGGAGACCCAGTACTTC,CASSPGARETQYF
NA,TRBJ2-2,TRBV29-1,15,NA,TGCAGCGTTAGAGCAGTACGCTCGAACACCGGGGAGCTGTTTTTT,CSVRAVRSNTGELFF
NA,TRBJ1-2,TRBV20-1,10,NA,TGCAGTGCTAGAACTGGGAGAGACACCTTC,CSARTGRDTF
NA,TRBJ1-2,TRBV30,16,TRBD1,TGTGCCTGGAGTAGGGGAGGGACAGGGGGCTTCTATGGCTACACCTTC,CAWSRGGTGGFYGYTF
NA,TRBJ2-7,TRBV28,15,TRBD2,TGTGCCAGCACCGCCCCTGGCGGGAGCTTCTACGAGCAGTACTTC,CASTAPGGSFYEQYF
NA,TRBJ1-3,TRBV7-2,15,NA,TGTGCCAGCAGCACCTTCGGGGGTGCTGGAAACACCATATATTTT,CASSTFGGAGNTIYF
NA,TRBJ2-1,TRBV4-3,18,TRBD2,TGCGCCAGCAGCCCAGAGACTAGCGGGAGTCGCCCCTACAATGAGCAGTTCTTC,CASSPETSGSRPYNEQFF
NA,TRBJ1-5,TRBV6-1,14,NA,TGTGCCAGCACTGCAGACAGGAGCAATCAGCCCCAGCATTTT,CASTADRSNQPQHF
NA,TRBJ2-1,TRBV27,15,TRBD1,TGTGCCAGCAGCGAAGGACAGGCCCCCTACAATGAGCAGTTCTTC,CASSEGQAPYNEQFF
NA,TRBJ1-5,TRBV6-5,15,TRBD1,TGTGCCAGCAGTCCGGACAGGGGGAACAATCAGCCCCAGCATTTT,CASSPDRGNNQPQHF
NA,TRBJ1-2,TRBV18,17,NA,TGTGCCAGCTCACCGACTGGACCTCCGGGCCAGAACTATGGCTACACCTTC,CASSPTGPPGQNYGYTF
few,TRBJ2-7,TRBV19,9,NA,TGTCCCCCGTCCTACGAGCAGTACTTC,CPPSYEQYF